A single sample gave rise to the 28 T cell receptor beta chains below, sequenced in a study of Tregs in tolerant kidney transplant recipients. Their antigens remain unidentified. TCRdb's table, derived via immunoSEQ multiplex PCR, lists solely in-frame clones and lacks some. This table holds 35,000 to 50,000 clones, 95% found once. Input material: Tregs from blood cultured with allogeneic cells. These receptors were collected from a human donor in good health.

The chain has TRBV5-6 and TRBJ2-7; D call uncertain. This CDR3 region has 11 residues. V lost 5 bases and J 4 bases, leaving 7 bases between the germline ends. In germline, CDR1 is SGHDT, CDR2 YYEEEE. CDR3 sequence: CASRSGYEQYF. CDR3 bases: TGTGCCAGCAGGTCCGGATACGAGCAGTACTTC.

The V call is TRBV5-4, the J call TRBJ1-2; D ambiguous. In germline, CDR1 is SGHNT, CDR2 YYREEE (reference sequence). CDR3 length: 14 residues. The ends were cut back, 0 bases at V and 2 bases at J, with 8 bases in the middle. CDR3 coding DNA: TGTGCCAGCAGCTTGGTTGTCAGCAACTATGGCTACACCTTC. The encoded protein is CASSLVVSNYGYTF.

This chain links TRBV29-1 with TRBJ1-2, with 11 positions matching TRBD1. The ends lost 6 bases at V and 4 bases at J; junction bases unmatched: 4. The CDR3 length is 13 residues. Germline CDR1 reads SQVTM; CDR2 reads ANQGSEA. The CDR3 bases are TGCAGCGTACGGACAGGGGGCTCCTATGGCTACACCTTC. Translated, it gives CSVRTGGSYGYTF.

The rearrangement links TRBV4-2 to TRBJ1-2; D possibly corresponds to TRBD1 (6 bases). V was trimmed by 3 bases and J by 6 bases, leaving 14 bases between them. This CDR3 spans 14 amino acids. Germline lookup yields CDR1 LGHNA and CDR2 YNFKEQ. The CDR3 sequence is CASSHEQGLDGYTF. The DNA for the CDR3 is TGTGCCAGCAGCCACGAACAGGGTCTGGATGGCTACACCTTC.

The V and J genes are TRBV2 and TRBJ1-5; D gene uncertain. Germline CDR1 and CDR2: SNHLY and FYNNEI. The CDR3 is made up of 17 amino acids. The V end was cut by 1 base, the J end by 0 bases, with 13 bases between. This CDR3 reads CASSEGWFQYSNQPQHF. The DNA for the CDR3 is TGTGCCAGCAGTGAAGGGTGGTTTCAGTATAGCAATCAGCCCCAGCATTTT.

The chain links TRBV29-1 to TRBJ2-1, with 9 bases identical to TRBD1. CDR3 length: 13 amino acids. In germline, CDR1 is SQVTM, CDR2 ANQGSEA. J was trimmed by 4 bases and V by 7 bases; bases with no gene match: 5. This chain's CDR3 is CSGRDRAYNEQFF. DNA for the CDR3: TGCAGCGGCCGGGACAGGGCTTACAATGAGCAGTTCTTC.

This clone was seen once. The CDR3 DNA reads as TGCGCCAGCAGCTGGGTCGGGGACGGCGTAGGGTACCAAGAGACCCAGTACTTC. Translated, it gives CASSWVGDGVGYQETQYF. The rearrangement links TRBV5-1 to TRBJ2-5; TRBD1 or TRBD2 may be the D gene (5 bases each). Deletions cut 3 bases from V and 0 bases from J, with 21 bases between. The germline V gene encodes CDR1 SGHRS and CDR2 YFSETQ. There are 18 residues in the CDR3.

The DNA for the CDR3 is TGTGCCAGCTCACCCGCGGGACAGTCAAACACTGAAGCTTTCTTT. It codes for CASSPAGQSNTEAFF. The chain combines TRBV18 with TRBJ1-1, with 7 bases that match TRBD1. CDR1 is KGHSH, CDR2 LQKENI, per germline. The CDR3 runs to 15 residues. With 3 bases clipped from V and 2 bases from J, the junction kept 6 bases outside the gene matches.

This chain links TRBV25-1 with TRBJ1-1, with 9 bases matching TRBD1. This CDR3 contains 14 residues. CDR1 is MGHDK, CDR2 SYGVNS, per germline. V was pared by 6 bases and J by 2 bases, with 4 bases of the junction left unmatched. The CDR3 DNA follows: TGTGCCAGCAGACAGGGGGCGCAAAACACTGAAGCTTTCTTT. This codes for CASRQGAQNTEAFF.

The chain employs TRBV5-1 and TRBJ2-7; possible D gene TRBD1, 6 bases. V lost 7 bases, J lost 2 bases, and 19 bases lay in between. The CDR3 sequence is 15 residues long. Germline CDR1 is SGHRS and CDR2 is YFSETQ. CDR3 bases: TGCGCCAGCTACGTGGCAGCAGGGGTAACCTACGAGCAGTACTTC. Protein sequence: CASYVAAGVTYEQYF.

V and J are TRBV29-1 and TRBJ2-2; 8 bases align to TRBD1. The CDR3 runs 15 residues. V trimming: 6 bases; J trimming: 0 bases; junction bases outside the gene matches: 6. Germline CDR1 SQVTM, CDR2 ANQGSEA. The CDR3 DNA reads as TGCAGCGTGGCCGGGACAGGCCCGAACACCGGGGAGCTGTTTTTT. It specifies CSVAGTGPNTGELFF.

This clone came up once. The CDR3: CASTAGGEGRGYTF. CDR3 nucleotide sequence: TGTGCCAGCACTGCAGGGGGAGAGGGTAGGGGCTACACCTTC. The chain uses TRBV5-4 and TRBJ1-2; TRBD1 matches at 7 bases. V lost 6 bases to trimming and J lost 8 bases; unmatched junction nucleotides: 13. This CDR3 is built from 14 residues. CDR1 and CDR2 (germline): SGHNT, YYREEE (reference sequence). Complete variable domain (other parts from reference TRBV5-4 and TRBJ1-2): ETGVTQSPTHLIKTRGQQVTLRCSSQSGHNTVSWYQQALGQGPQFIFQYYREEENGRGNFPPRFSGLQFPNYSSELNVNALELDDSALYLCASTAGGEGRGYTFGSGTRLTVV.

The chain combines TRBV5-1 with TRBJ2-5; D unresolved. The J call is uncertain, as TRBJ2-7 better fits the DNA end. The CDR3 contains 13 residues. Germline V CDR1 and CDR2: SGHRS, YFSETQ. The CDR3 is CASSYRAAYEQYF. In nucleotides, the CDR3 is TGCGCCAGCAGCTATAGGGCAGCCTACGAGCAGTACTTC.

The genes are TRBV5-1 and TRBJ1-2; 11 bases fit TRBD1. The CDR3 extends over 16 amino acids. The germline V gene encodes CDR1 SGHRS and CDR2 YFSETQ. V shed 3 bases, J shed 4 bases, and the junction held 8 bases outside the gene matches. CDR3: CASSWGTGGPSYGYTF. The CDR3 DNA reads TGCGCCAGCAGCTGGGGGACAGGGGGTCCTAGCTATGGCTACACCTTC.

The J gene is TRBJ2-5, the V gene TRBV5-4, with D unresolved. Trimming cost V 2 bases and J 3 bases, with 2 bases left between them. CDR1 is SGHNT, CDR2 YYREEE, per germline (reference sequence). This CDR3 has 11 residues. CDR3: CASSLKETQYF. DNA of the CDR3: TGTGCCAGCAGCTTAAAAGAGACCCAGTACTTC.

This rearrangement joins TRBV29-1 to TRBJ2-2, with TRBD1 matching 8 bases. J gave up 5 bases and V 3 bases, and 8 bases lay outside the gene matches. Germline CDR1 SQVTM, CDR2 ANQGSEA. This CDR3 has 15 amino acids. CDR3 sequence: CSVDRTGWGTGELFF. CDR3 nucleotides: TGCAGCGTTGACCGGACAGGGTGGGGAACCGGGGAGCTGTTTTTT.

The J gene is TRBJ2-6, the V gene TRBV19, with a tentative D call TRBD2 (6 bases). Per germline, CDR1 LNHDA and CDR2 SQIVND (reference sequence). The length of the CDR3 is 18 residues. V was pared by 1 base and J by 0 bases, with 13 bases between. The CDR3 reads CASSIGRVESSGANVLTF. The CDR3 nucleotides are TGTGCCAGTAGTATAGGGAGGGTGGAGAGCTCTGGGGCCAACGTCCTGACTTTC.

The V gene is TRBV9, the J gene TRBJ2-3; 8 bases match TRBD2. Trimming took 0 bases from V and 2 from J; bases not matched to a gene: 11. Germline-derived CDR1 and CDR2 are SGDLS and YYNGEE. This CDR3 is built from 18 residues. The CDR3 sequence is CASSVGGGIAGFTDTQYF. Written as DNA, the CDR3 is TGTGCCAGCAGCGTAGGGGGCGGAATAGCGGGGTTCACAGATACGCAGTATTTT.

The chain combines TRBV10-3 with TRBJ1-2; TRBD1 agrees at 7 bases. The V segment lost 7 bases and the J segment 7 bases; nucleotides outside the gene matches: 12. Germline V gene sequence: CDR1 ENHRY, CDR2 SYGVKD. The CDR3 is made up of 14 amino acids. CDR3 residues: CAIKPRQGVGGYTF. Here the CDR3 DNA reads TGTGCCATCAAACCTAGACAGGGCGTGGGTGGCTACACCTTC.

This clone showed up just once. The chain links TRBV19 to TRBJ1-5, with a tentative D call TRBD1 (6 bases). From germline, CDR1 is LNHDA and CDR2 SQIVND (reference sequence). This CDR3 is built from 15 residues. Trimming left V 8 bases short and J 7 bases short, with 21 bases between. CDR3 coding DNA: TGTGCCAGTTGGGCCCCAGGGAGGGGGAGACAGCCCCAGCATTTT. Translation gives CASWAPGRGRQPQHF.

This clone was found once. The chain has TRBV5-1 and TRBJ2-2, with TRBD2 matching 11 bases. V shed 0 bases, J shed 2 bases, and the junction held 12 bases outside the gene matches. CDR3 length: 20 amino acids. Per the germline V gene, CDR1 is SGHRS and CDR2 is YFSETQ. DNA for the CDR3: TGCGCCAGCAGCTTGGCCCCAGGATCGGGACTAGCGGTAAACACCGGGGAGCTGTTTTTT. Protein sequence: CASSLAPGSGLAVNTGELFF.

The chain combines TRBV10-2 with TRBJ1-4; D is uncertain. The CDR3 sequence is 15 residues long. The germline gives CDR1 WSHSY, CDR2 SAAADI. The V end was cut by 5 bases, the J end by 1 base, with 11 bases between. The CDR3 sequence is CASSRFWGTNEKLFF. The CDR3 region has the DNA TGCGCCAGCAGTAGGTTCTGGGGAACTAATGAAAAACTGTTTTTT.

The CDR3 bases are TGTGCCAGCAGTGTTCATGGAAACACCATATATTTT. This sequence encodes CASSVHGNTIYF. V is TRBV25-1 and J is TRBJ1-3, with D unclear. V was pared by 4 bases and J by 3 bases, with 4 bases between. Germline CDR1 MGHDK, CDR2 SYGVNS. The CDR3 contains 12 residues.

The rearrangement joins TRBV6-1 to TRBJ2-7; no clear D. The germline V gene has CDR1 MNHNS and CDR2 SASEGT. This CDR3 is built from 14 residues. Trimming cost V 7 bases and J 2 bases, with 15 bases left between them. CDR3 region: CASTFLWLTYEQYF. The CDR3 DNA sequence: TGTGCCAGCACGTTCCTATGGCTTACCTACGAGCAGTACTTC.

This clone has just one count. This chain connects TRBV9 to TRBJ2-4, with 9 bases fitting TRBD1. V was clipped by 4 bases and J by 0 bases; unmatched bases: 11. The germline gives CDR1 SGDLS, CDR2 YYNGEE. The CDR3 is 18 residues long. CDR3 sequence: CASSPRATGGVAKNIQYF. CDR3 bases: TGTGCCAGCAGCCCCCGAGCGACAGGGGGGGTAGCCAAAAACATTCAGTACTTC.

V gene TRBV5-8 combines with J gene TRBJ2-3; 7 bases align to TRBD1. Per germline, CDR1 SGHTS and CDR2 YDEGEE. The V gene end was trimmed by 1 base and the J gene end by 7 bases; junction bases not matched to a gene: 9. This CDR3 contains 15 residues. The CDR3, as DNA: TGTGCCAGCAGCTTGAATGCAGGGGGATGGAATACGCAGTATTTT. Amino acid sequence: CASSLNAGGWNTQYF.

The V gene is TRBV11-2, the J gene TRBJ1-1, with D hard to call. The V gene's germline CDR1 is SGHAT and CDR2 FQNNGV. This CDR3 has 13 residues. Deletions cut 5 bases from V and 0 bases from J, with 7 bases between. This CDR3 reads CASSPNLNTEAFF. As DNA, the CDR3 is TGTGCCAGCAGCCCTAATTTGAACACTGAAGCTTTCTTT.

This rearrangement joins TRBV5-6 to TRBJ2-7, with no clear D. V was trimmed by 4 bases and J by 0 bases, leaving 5 bases between them. The CDR3 is 12 amino acids. Germline V gene sequence: CDR1 SGHDT, CDR2 YYEEEE. The CDR3 protein is CASSRFSYEQYF. CDR3 coding DNA: TGTGCCAGCAGCCGATTCTCCTACGAGCAGTACTTC.